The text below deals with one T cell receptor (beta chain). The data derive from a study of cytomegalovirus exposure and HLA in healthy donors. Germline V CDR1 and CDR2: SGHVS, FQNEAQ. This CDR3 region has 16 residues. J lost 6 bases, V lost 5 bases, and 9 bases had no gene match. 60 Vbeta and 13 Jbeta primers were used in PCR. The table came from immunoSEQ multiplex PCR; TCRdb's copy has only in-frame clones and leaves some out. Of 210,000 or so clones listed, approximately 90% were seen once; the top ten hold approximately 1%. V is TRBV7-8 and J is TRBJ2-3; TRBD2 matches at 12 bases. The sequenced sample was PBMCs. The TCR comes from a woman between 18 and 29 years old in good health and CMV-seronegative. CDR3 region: CASSGLTSGGRDTQYF. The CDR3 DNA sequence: TGTGCCAGCAGCGGATTGACTAGCGGGGGCCGGGATACGCAGTATTTT. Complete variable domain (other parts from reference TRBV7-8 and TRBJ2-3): GAGVSQSPRYKVAKRGQDVALRCDPISGHVSLFWYQQALGQGPEFLTYFQNEAQLDKSGLPSDRFFAERPEGSVSTLKIQRTQQEDSAVYLCASSGLTSGGRDTQYFGPGTRLTVL.